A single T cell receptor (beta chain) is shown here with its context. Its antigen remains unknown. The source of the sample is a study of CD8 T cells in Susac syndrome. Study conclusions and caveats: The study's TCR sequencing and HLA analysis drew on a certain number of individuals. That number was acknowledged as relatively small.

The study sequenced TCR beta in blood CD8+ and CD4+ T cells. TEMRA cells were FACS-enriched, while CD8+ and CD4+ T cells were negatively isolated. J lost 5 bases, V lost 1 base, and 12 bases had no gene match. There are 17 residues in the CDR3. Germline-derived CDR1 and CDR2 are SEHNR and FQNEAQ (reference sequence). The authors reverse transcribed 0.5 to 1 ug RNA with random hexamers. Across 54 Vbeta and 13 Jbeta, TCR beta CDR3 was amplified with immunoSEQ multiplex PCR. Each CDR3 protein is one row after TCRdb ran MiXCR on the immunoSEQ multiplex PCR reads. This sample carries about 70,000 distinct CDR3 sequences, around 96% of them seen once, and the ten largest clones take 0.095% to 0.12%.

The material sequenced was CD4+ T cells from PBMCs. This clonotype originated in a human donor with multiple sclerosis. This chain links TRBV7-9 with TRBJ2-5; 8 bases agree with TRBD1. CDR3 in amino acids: CASSLGRLDREEETQYF. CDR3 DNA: TGTGCCAGCAGCTTAGGTCGTTTGGACAGGGAAGAGGAGACCCAGTACTTC.